This T cell receptor beta chain comes out of a study of shared clonotypes between healthy human individuals. Study-level information: The study drew on a couple of women and three men aged 18 to 49 as donors.

The sample holds one count of this clone. The run depth of the assay was deep. Each unsorted PBMC replicate got 300 ng genomic DNA, some 31,000 genomes. The data were produced by immunoSEQ multiplex PCR, yet TCRdb's version contains in-frame clones alone and is incomplete. In the table there are roughly 500,000 clones, 75% to 85% of which are singletons. Germline V gives CDR1 ENHRY, CDR2 SYGVKD. The CDR3 is made up of 12 amino acids. V gave up 4 bases and J gave up 6 bases, with 8 bases separating them. This TCR was recovered from a woman between 40 and 55 years old in good health. Some clones in this sample may be carry-over from other donors' samples. The sample was PBMCs. V and J are TRBV10-3 and TRBJ2-3; TRBD2 is a possible D gene (5 bases). This chain's CDR3 is CAISATGDTQYF. As DNA, the CDR3 is TGTGCCATCAGTGCAACGGGGGATACGCAGTATTTT.